These 5 T cell receptor beta chains were all obtained from the same sample, sequenced in a study of shared clonotypes between healthy human individuals. Sequencing was performed with immunoSEQ multiplex PCR; in TCRdb, only in-frame clones are kept and a portion is missing. The data contain more than 150,000 clones, approximately 61% of them singletons. Sequencing was carried out using memory CD4+ T cells sorted from blood. Documented subset: CD45RA-negative fraction. The receptors were sampled from a man under 40 in good health.

The chain has TRBV9 and TRBJ2-7; 7 nucleotides agree with TRBD1. This CDR3 contains 15 residues. Germline V gene sequence: CDR1 SGDLS, CDR2 YYNGEE. After removal of 4 bases from V and 0 bases from J, the junction contained 7 bases not matched to a gene. The CDR3 bases are TGTGCCAGCAGCTTGATGGGACAGAACTCCTACGAGCAGTACTTC. Residues: CASSLMGQNSYEQYF.

A word on this clone: This sample includes further DNA sequences coding for the same CDR3. The chain employs TRBV11-3 and TRBJ2-6; D gene unclear. This CDR3 spans 13 amino acids. In germline, CDR1 is SGHNT, CDR2 YENEEA. The V gene lost 0 bases and the J gene lost 7 bases, with 4 bases spanning the gap. The DNA for the CDR3 is TGTGCCAGCAGCTTAGAGGGCGCCAACGTCCTGACTTTC. Translation gives CASSLEGANVLTF.

The V gene is TRBV7-7, the J gene TRBJ2-5; possible D gene TRBD2, 7 bases. The CDR3 has 15 residues. V was cut by 6 bases and J by 4 bases, with 18 bases left in between. CDR1 and CDR2 from the germline V gene are SSHAT and FNYEAQ (reference sequence). The CDR3 loop reads CASRQGLTPSETQYF. In DNA form, the CDR3 reads TGTGCCAGCAGACAGGGACTAACCCCCTCAGAGACCCAGTACTTC.

V usage is TRBV7-2 and J usage is TRBJ2-4; D tentatively fits TRBD1 or TRBD2 (5 bases each). The CDR3 sequence is 12 residues long. The V end lost 11 bases, the J end lost 5 bases, and 13 bases lay between the germline ends. In germline, CDR1 is SGHTA, CDR2 FQGNSA. CDR3 sequence: CAAGAHQNIQYF. The CDR3 DNA sequence: TGTGCCGCCGGGGCTCATCAAAACATTCAGTACTTC.

This clone was detected only a few times. This chain joins TRBV5-6 and TRBJ1-3; TRBD1 agrees at 9 bases. The germline V gene has CDR1 SGHDT and CDR2 YYEEEE. This CDR3 has 16 residues. J was trimmed by 1 base and V by 4 bases; bases with no gene match: 6. CDR3 protein: CASSKTGGWSGNTIYF. The CDR3 DNA sequence: TGTGCCAGCAGCAAAACAGGGGGCTGGTCTGGAAACACCATATATTTT. The full variable domain, with the rest looked up from reference TRBV5-6 and TRBJ1-3, is DAGVTQSPTHLIKTRGQQVTLRCSPKSGHDTVSWYQQALGQGPQFIFQYYEEEERQRGNFPDRFSGHQFPNYSSELNVNALLLGDSALYLCASSKTGGWSGNTIYFGEGSWLTVV.